The 31 T cell receptor beta chains below were found in one sample sequenced in a study of regulatory T cells in long-lasting Graves disease. As to time point: newly diagnosed GD, antithyroid drugs for less than 3 months. From PBMCs, RNA was extracted and then used to make the TCR library. HTBI primers from iRepertoire and Arm-PCR of CDR3 regions yielded the TCR beta libraries. MiXCR was run by TCRdb on the multiplex PCR reads, yielding one entry per CDR3 protein. Among around 420,000 distinct CDR3 sequences listed, 14% to 15% were seen once. In addition, the sample was reused for a study of T cells in Graves' hyperthyroidism and ophthalmopathy.

This specimen consisted of peripheral blood mononuclear cells (PBMCs), obtained at new diagnosis, from a patient treated with antithyroid drugs. The receptors come from a woman aged 35 to 49 with Graves disease.

This clonotype was observed many times. The chain couples TRBV28 to TRBJ2-2; 7 nucleotides match TRBD2. This CDR3 has 13 amino acids. Per germline, CDR1 MDHEN and CDR2 SYDVKM. The trim removed 7 bases at V and 6 bases at J, leaving 5 bases unmatched. As DNA, the CDR3 is TGTGCCAGCACGGGAGGTTCGGCCGGGGAGCTGTTTTTT. It codes for CASTGGSAGELFF.

The chain carries TRBV10-3 and TRBJ2-1, with D unclear. V was trimmed by 4 bases and J by 9 bases, leaving 7 bases between them. The CDR3 is made up of 11 amino acids. Germline V gene data show CDR1 as ENHRY and CDR2 as SYGVKD. This CDR3 is CAISGEGEQFF. The CDR3 DNA sequence: TGTGCCATCAGTGGTGAAGGTGAGCAGTTCTTC.

About this clonotype itself: A much larger clone lies a single base off, so this may be a read error. V is TRBV29-1 and J is TRBJ1-1; no clear D. Germline V CDR1 and CDR2: SQVTM, ANQGSEA. The CDR3 is 12 residues long. V lost 3 bases, J lost 0 bases, and 5 bases lay in between. The DNA of the CDR3 is TGCAGCGTTGACTTAGTGAACACTGAAGCTTTCTTT. Its translation: CSVDLVNTEAFF.

This clonotype showed up just a few times. CDR3 bases: TGTGCCAGCAGCCAAAGGGCAGAGCTAGCCAAAAACATTCAGTACTTC. This encodes CASSQRAELAKNIQYF. V gene TRBV14 combines with J gene TRBJ2-4; D is unclear. The CDR3 consists of 16 residues. Germline CDR1 and CDR2: SGHDN and FVKESK. The germline V and J ends were trimmed by 2 bases and 0 bases, with 11 bases remaining between them.

The V gene is TRBV6-2 or TRBV6-3, the J gene TRBJ2-1; D is unresolved. CDR1 and CDR2 (germline): MNHEY, SVGEGT. The CDR3 loop spans 14 amino acids. The V end was cut by 2 bases, the J end by 0 bases, with 5 bases between. The chain's CDR3 is CASSYDISYNEQFF. CDR3 sequence (DNA): TGTGCCAGCAGTTACGACATCTCCTACAATGAGCAGTTCTTC.

This clonotype has only a few counts. V and J are TRBV7-2 and TRBJ2-3, with 7 bases identical to TRBD1. Germline V gives CDR1 SGHTA, CDR2 FQGNSA. The trim removed 5 bases at V and 4 bases at J, leaving 15 bases unmatched. The length of the CDR3 is 17 residues. The CDR3 coding sequence is TGTGCCAGCAGCGCCTTCCCCGACAGGGAGTACGCAGATACGCAGTATTTT. Amino acid sequence: CASSAFPDREYADTQYF.

This clonotype has ten or more counts. This chain connects TRBV7-2 to TRBJ1-5; perhaps TRBD1 as D (6 bases). Trimming cost V 1 base and J 5 bases, with 9 bases left between them. Germline V lookup: CDR1 SGHTA, CDR2 FQGNSA. There are 14 residues in the CDR3. As DNA, the CDR3 is TGTGCCAGCAGCTTAGGAGCAGGGGATCAGCCCCAGCATTTT. The encoded protein is CASSLGAGDQPQHF. Using reference TRBV7-2 and TRBJ1-5 for the parts outside the CDR3, the full variable domain is GAGVSQSPSNKVTEKGKDVELRCDPISGHTALYWYRQSLGQGLEFLIYFQGNSAPDKSGLPSDRFSAERTGGSVSTLTIQRTQQEDSAVYLCASSLGAGDQPQHFGDGTRLSIL.

This clonotype came up once. The chain links TRBV11-2 to TRBJ2-1; possibly TRBD1 for D (6 bases). The CDR3 covers 12 residues. Germline-derived CDR1 and CDR2 are SGHAT and FQNNGV. The V gene lost 4 bases and the J gene lost 7 bases, with 8 bases spanning the gap. The DNA of the CDR3 is TGTGCCAGCAGCTCAGGGGCGAATGAGCAGTTCTTC. It encodes CASSSGANEQFF.

The CDR3 protein is CASSIGRRGESTNEKLFF. CDR3 DNA sequence: TGTGCCAGTAGTATTGGTAGGCGGGGCGAGTCAACTAATGAAAAACTGTTTTTT. V gene TRBV19 combines with J gene TRBJ1-4; D might be TRBD1 (5 bases). The germline V and J ends were trimmed by 3 bases and 0 bases, with 17 bases remaining between them. The CDR3 length is 18 residues. Germline V gene data show CDR1 as LNHDA and CDR2 as SQIVND (reference sequence).

This clonotype has a count of ten or more. The chain carries TRBV30 and TRBJ1-5; D gene ambiguous. CDR1 is GTSNPN, CDR2 SVGIG, per germline (reference sequence). The CDR3 consists of 13 residues. V lost 3 bases and J 3 bases, leaving 9 bases between the germline ends. CDR3 sequence reads: CAWSRQNNQPQHF. The CDR3 bases are TGTGCCTGGAGCCGACAAAACAATCAGCCCCAGCATTTT.

This clonotype has a count of ten or more. The chain uses TRBV12-3 or TRBV12-4 and TRBJ1-1; D gene ambiguous. The length of the CDR3 is 13 residues. With 3 bases removed from V and 7 bases from J, the gap between germline ends came to 12 bases. The CDR3 reads CASSFLRYGEAFF. The CDR3 DNA reads TGTGCCAGCAGTTTCCTAAGGTACGGTGAAGCTTTCTTT.

Many counts were recorded for this clonotype. The chain combines TRBV11-2 with TRBJ2-2, with TRBD1 matching over 7 bases. The V gene's germline CDR1 is SGHAT and CDR2 FQNNGV. The V segment lost 1 base and the J segment 9 bases; nucleotides outside the gene matches: 2. The CDR3 has 13 amino acids. CDR3 coding DNA: TGTGCCAGCAGCTTAGGGACAGGCCGGGAGCTGTTTTTT. Protein sequence: CASSLGTGRELFF. Looking up the rest from reference TRBV11-2 and TRBJ2-2 gives the full variable domain: EAGVAQSPRYKIIEKRQSVAFWCNPISGHATLYWYQQILGQGPKLLIQFQNNGVVDDSQLPKDRFSAERLKGVDSTLKIQPAKLEDSAVYLCASSLGTGRELFFGEGSRLTVL.

This clonotype was seen at least ten times. The chain carries TRBV11-3 and TRBJ2-7; D remains ambiguous. CDR1 is SGHNT and CDR2 is YENEEA in the germline V gene. The CDR3 sequence is 14 residues long. V dropped 2 bases and J dropped 0 bases, with 8 bases sitting between them. CDR3 amino acids: CASSLTTSSYEQYF. In nucleotides, the CDR3 is TGTGCCAGCAGCTTAACCACGAGCTCCTACGAGCAGTACTTC. Using reference TRBV11-3 and TRBJ2-7 for the parts outside the CDR3, the full variable domain is EAGVVQSPRYKIIEKKQPVAFWCNPISGHNTLYWYLQNLGQGPELLIRYENEEAVDDSQLPKDRFSAERLKGVDSTLKIQPAELGDSAVYLCASSLTTSSYEQYFGPGTRLTVT.

This clonotype showed up many times. This sequence joins TRBV7-2 and TRBJ2-3, with TRBD2 matching over 9 bases. After removal of 5 bases from V and 5 bases from J, the junction contained 5 bases not matched to a gene. The CDR3 loop spans 14 amino acids. Germline V CDR1 and CDR2: SGHTA, FQGNSA. CDR3 nucleotides: TGTGCCAGCAGCCAGGGACTAGCAGTAGATACGCAGTATTTT. As protein: CASSQGLAVDTQYF.

At least ten counts were recorded for this clonotype. V and J are TRBV12-3 or TRBV12-4 and TRBJ1-5; unclear D gene. Trimming took 1 base from V and 5 from J, leaving 6 bases between them. The CDR3 is made up of 13 amino acids. CDR3 bases: TGTGCCAGCAGTTTAGGAAGTGATCAGCCCCAGCATTTT. Protein: CASSLGSDQPQHF.

This clonotype turned up a few times. V gene TRBV6-1 combines with J gene TRBJ2-5; D unresolved. CDR1 MNHNS and CDR2 SASEGT come from the germline V gene. The CDR3 covers 12 residues. V lost 0 bases, J lost 4 bases, and 3 bases lay in between. CDR3 in amino acids: CASSEASETQYF. The CDR3 region has the DNA TGTGCCAGCAGTGAAGCTTCAGAGACCCAGTACTTC.

The V and J genes are TRBV5-1 and TRBJ2-2, with a tentative D call TRBD2 (7 bases). The CDR3 covers 17 residues. CDR1 is SGHRS and CDR2 is YFSETQ in the germline V gene. V was shortened by 4 bases and J by 2 bases, with 18 bases between the two germline ends. CDR3 residues: CASSPLGGTPNTGELFF. The CDR3, as DNA: TGCGCCAGCAGCCCCTTGGGGGGGACACCTAACACCGGGGAGCTGTTTTTT.

Only a few counts were recorded for this clonotype. The rearrangement links TRBV11-3 to TRBJ1-6; D gene unclear. Germline assignment: CDR1 SGHNT and CDR2 YENEEA. The CDR3 loop spans 16 amino acids. Deletions cut 0 bases from V and 7 bases from J, with 13 bases between. The CDR3 DNA reads as TGTGCCAGCAGCTTAGATCCCATCAGTCGGAATTCACCCCTCCACTTT. Encoded protein: CASSLDPISRNSPLHF. Combining the CDR3 with reference TRBV11-3 and TRBJ1-6 gives the whole variable domain EAGVVQSPRYKIIEKKQPVAFWCNPISGHNTLYWYLQNLGQGPELLIRYENEEAVDDSQLPKDRFSAERLKGVDSTLKIQPAELGDSAVYLCASSLDPISRNSPLHFGNGTRLTVT.

With respect to this clonotype: At one of its ends the junction is not consistent with the germline gene, which may arise from a read error. V gene TRBV19 combines with J gene TRBJ2-5; D could derive from TRBD1 or TRBD2 (6 bases each). The CDR3 has 16 amino acids. The germline gives CDR1 LNHDA, CDR2 SQIVND (reference sequence). The chain's CDR3 is CASSLGGTGAQETRYF. The CDR3 DNA follows: TGTGCCAGTAGCCTAGGGGGGACTGGAGCGCAAGAGACCCGGTACTTC.

This clonotype was counted many times. V is TRBV7-2 and J is TRBJ2-3, with 8 bases fitting TRBD1. CDR1 is SGHTA and CDR2 is FQGNSA in the germline V gene. The trim removed 5 bases at V and 9 bases at J, leaving 4 bases unmatched. The CDR3 is 12 residues long. The CDR3 DNA sequence: TGTGCCAGCAGCCCCGGGACAGGCACGCAGTATTTT. Translating gives CASSPGTGTQYF.

The chain has TRBV25-1 and TRBJ2-3; the D gene is possibly TRBD2 (5 bases). CDR3 length: 13 amino acids. Germline values: CDR1 MGHDK, CDR2 SYGVNS. Trimming shortened V by 1 base and J by 5 bases, and 7 bases separated the two germline ends. CDR3: CASSEFEGDTQYF. The CDR3 DNA sequence: TGTGCCAGCAGTGAATTTGAGGGAGATACGCAGTATTTT.

This clonotype was recorded at least ten times. V is TRBV7-2 and J is TRBJ2-7; D is ambiguous. The CDR3 contains 15 residues. The germline V gene encodes CDR1 SGHTA and CDR2 FQGNSA. Trimming pared 1 base from V and 2 bases from J, leaving 12 bases between. CDR3 in DNA: TGTGCCAGCAGCTTAGAGTTGGGCAGAACCTACGAGCAGTACTTC. Its protein product is CASSLELGRTYEQYF.

This clonotype was seen only a few times. The CDR3 sequence is CASSPRWGTGPTDTQYF. In DNA form, the CDR3 reads TGTGCCAGCAGCCCACGGTGGGGGACGGGTCCCACAGATACGCAGTATTTT. The chain is built from TRBV7-9 and TRBJ2-3; tentatively, D is TRBD1 or TRBD2 (5 bases each). Germline V CDR1 and CDR2: SEHNR, FQNEAQ (reference sequence). V lost 5 bases and J lost 2, with 20 bases in between. There are 17 residues in the CDR3.

Note on this clonotype: A much larger clone sits a single nucleotide away, making a read error possible. The chain employs TRBV3-1 and TRBJ2-1; TRBD2 matches 8 bases. This CDR3 comprises 13 residues. Germline V lookup: CDR1 LGHDT, CDR2 YNNKEL (reference sequence). The CDR3 sequence is CANSQVAALAVFF. CDR3 sequence (DNA): TGTGCCAACAGCCAAGTGGCCGCACTAGCGGTGTTCTTC.

This clonotype came up many times. The genes are TRBV27 and TRBJ2-2, with a tentative D call TRBD1 (6 bases). CDR3 length: 16 amino acids. In germline, CDR1 is MNHEY, CDR2 SMNVEV (reference sequence). The V and J ends lost 6 bases and 1 base respectively, with 15 bases between them. The CDR3 here is CASSFSPGQNTGELFF. As DNA, the CDR3 is TGTGCCAGCAGCTTCTCCCCGGGACAGAACACCGGGGAGCTGTTTTTT.

This clonotype was detected only a few times. The chain uses TRBV7-2 and TRBJ1-6, with TRBD1 matching over 7 bases. The CDR3 is 16 residues long. Per germline, CDR1 SGHTA and CDR2 FQGNSA. Trimming cost V 5 bases and J 8 bases; bases outside gene matches: 12. CDR3 sequence: CASSANYRGRDSPLHF. CDR3 nucleotide sequence: TGTGCCAGCAGCGCAAATTACAGGGGTAGAGATTCACCCCTCCACTTT.

Ten or more counts support this clonotype. The chain carries TRBV2 and TRBJ2-6; no clear D. Germline CDR1 is SNHLY and CDR2 is FYNNEI. This CDR3 has 15 amino acids. The ends were cut back, 2 bases at V and 0 bases at J, with 5 bases in the middle. CDR3 amino acids: CASSETDSGANVLTF. In nucleotides, the CDR3 is TGTGCCAGCAGTGAAACAGACTCTGGGGCCAACGTCCTGACTTTC.

This clonotype was counted between two and nine times. This sequence joins TRBV19 and TRBJ1-2, with D possibly TRBD1 on 6 matching bases. This CDR3 region has 15 residues. The germline V gene has CDR1 LNHDA and CDR2 SQIVND (reference sequence). V lost 7 bases, J lost 5 bases, and 20 bases lay in between. CDR3 residues: CASKGGGSRPYGYTF. The CDR3 DNA is TGTGCCAGTAAGGGGGGGGGCAGTCGTCCGTATGGCTACACCTTC.

A word on this clonotype: This could be a read error, since a much larger clone is one nucleotide away. Likely a read error: the CDR3 ends without its conserved phenylalanine or tryptophan. The V and J genes are TRBV7-9 and TRBJ2-3; no firm D call. Looked up from germline, CDR1 is SEHNR and CDR2 is FQNEAQ (reference sequence). The CDR3 runs to 14 residues. The V end lost 1 base, the J end lost 6 bases, and 11 bases lay between the germline ends. This CDR3 is CASSLVGRTDTQYV. CDR3 DNA: TGTGCCAGCAGCTTAGTCGGGCGGACCGATACGCAGTATGTT.

This clonotype was counted a few times. The chain combines TRBV7-9 with TRBJ1-5; TRBD1 might be the D (5 bases). Per germline, CDR1 SEHNR and CDR2 FQNEAQ (reference sequence). The CDR3 covers 14 residues. V shed 1 base and J shed 3 bases, with 7 bases lying between them. This CDR3 reads CASSLGGVNQPQHF. As DNA, the CDR3 is TGTGCCAGCAGCTTAGGGGGCGTCAATCAGCCCCAGCATTTT.

This clonotype was counted a single time. A much larger clone differs by one base, so this may be a read error. This CDR3 reads CASSWSHEQYF. CDR3 nucleotide sequence: TGTGCCAGCAGCTGGTCCCACGAGCAGTACTTC. This chain uses TRBV5-1 with TRBJ2-7; D ambiguous. Per the germline V gene, CDR1 is SGHRS and CDR2 is YFSETQ. The CDR3 runs to 11 residues.